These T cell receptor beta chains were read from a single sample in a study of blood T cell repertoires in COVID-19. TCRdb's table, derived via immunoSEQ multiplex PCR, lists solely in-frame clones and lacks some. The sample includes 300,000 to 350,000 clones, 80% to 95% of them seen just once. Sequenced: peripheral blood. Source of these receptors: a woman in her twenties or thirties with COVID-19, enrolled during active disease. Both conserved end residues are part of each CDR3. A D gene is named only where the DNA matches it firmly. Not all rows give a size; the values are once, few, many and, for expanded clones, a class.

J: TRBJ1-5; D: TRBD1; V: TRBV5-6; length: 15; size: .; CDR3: CASSPGQGVGQPQHF; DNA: TGTGCCAGCAGCCCGGGACAGGGGGTAGGGCAGCCCCAGCATTTT
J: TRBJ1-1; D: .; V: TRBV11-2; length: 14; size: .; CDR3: CASSLEGAGTEAFF; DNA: TGTGCCAGCAGCTTAGAGGGGGCCGGTACTGAAGCTTTCTTT
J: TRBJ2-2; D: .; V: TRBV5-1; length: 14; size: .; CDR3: CASSPRQPGGELFF; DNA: TGCGCCAGCAGCCCGAGACAGCCGGGCGGGGAGCTGTTTTTT
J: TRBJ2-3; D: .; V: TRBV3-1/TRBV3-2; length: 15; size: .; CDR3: CASSQEIWRADTQYF; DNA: TGTGCCAGCAGCCAAGAAATTTGGAGGGCAGATACGCAGTATTTT
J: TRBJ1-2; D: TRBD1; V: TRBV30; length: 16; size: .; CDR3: CAWSGSRTGTNYGYTF; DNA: TGTGCCTGGAGTGGTAGTCGGACAGGGACGAACTATGGCTACACCTTC
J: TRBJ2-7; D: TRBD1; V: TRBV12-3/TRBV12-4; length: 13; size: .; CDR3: CASSQTGAYEQYF; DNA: TGTGCCAGCAGTCAGACAGGGGCTTACGAGCAGTACTTC
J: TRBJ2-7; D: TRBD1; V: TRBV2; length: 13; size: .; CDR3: CAHPGQGTYEQYF; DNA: TGTGCCCACCCGGGACAGGGGACCTACGAGCAGTACTTC
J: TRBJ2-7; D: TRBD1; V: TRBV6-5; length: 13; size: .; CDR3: CASSRGQNYEQYF; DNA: TGTGCCAGCAGTCGGGGACAGAACTACGAGCAGTACTTC
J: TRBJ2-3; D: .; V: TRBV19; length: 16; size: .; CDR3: CASSISRGSFADTQYF; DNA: TGTGCCAGTAGTATCTCTCGGGGGAGTTTCGCAGATACGCAGTATTTT
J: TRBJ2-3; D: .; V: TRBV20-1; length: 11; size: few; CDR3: CSAENTDTQYF; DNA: TGCAGTGCTGAGAACACAGATACGCAGTATTTT
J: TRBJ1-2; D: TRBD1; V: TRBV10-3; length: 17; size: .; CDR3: CAISDRTGVSSNYGYTF; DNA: TGTGCCATCAGTGATAGGACAGGAGTTTCTTCCAACTATGGCTACACCTTC
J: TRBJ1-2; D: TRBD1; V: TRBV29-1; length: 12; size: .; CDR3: CSANGQGHGYTF; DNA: TGCAGCGCCAACGGACAGGGCCATGGCTACACCTTC
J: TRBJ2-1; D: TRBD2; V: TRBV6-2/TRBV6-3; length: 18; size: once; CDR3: CASSSWTSGRSSYNEQFF; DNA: TGTGCCAGCAGTTCATGGACTAGCGGGCGAAGCTCCTACAATGAGCAGTTCTTC
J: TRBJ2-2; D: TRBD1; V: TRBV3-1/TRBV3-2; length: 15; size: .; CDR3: CASSHPGTGVGELFF; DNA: TGTGCCAGCAGCCATCCCGGGACAGGGGTGGGGGAGCTGTTTTTT
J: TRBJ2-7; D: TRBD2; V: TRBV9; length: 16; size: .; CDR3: CASSVGEVAGLYEQYF; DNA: TGTGCCAGCAGCGTAGGGGAGGTAGCGGGACTTTACGAGCAGTACTTC
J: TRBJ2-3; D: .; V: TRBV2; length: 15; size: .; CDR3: CASSEVGRVGDTQYF; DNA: TGTGCCAGCAGTGAAGTGGGCAGGGTGGGAGATACGCAGTATTTT
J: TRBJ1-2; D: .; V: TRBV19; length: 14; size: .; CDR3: CASRTPGGGYGYTF; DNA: TGTGCCAGTCGAACTCCGGGGGGCGGCTATGGCTACACCTTC
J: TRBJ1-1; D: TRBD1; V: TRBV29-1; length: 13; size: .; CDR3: CSAPGQLNTEAFF; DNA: TGCAGCGCCCCGGGACAGTTGAACACTGAAGCTTTCTTT
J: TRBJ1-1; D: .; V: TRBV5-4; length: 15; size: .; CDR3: CASSLDGRVGTEAFF; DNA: TGTGCCAGCAGCTTGGACGGGAGGGTCGGGACTGAAGCTTTCTTT
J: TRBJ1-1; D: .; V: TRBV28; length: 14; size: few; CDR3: CASGTLTVDLEAFF; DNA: TGTGCCAGCGGCACCCTCACAGTCGACCTAGAAGCTTTCTTT
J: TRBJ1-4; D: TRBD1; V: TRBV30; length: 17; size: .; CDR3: CAWRGTALKASDEKLFF; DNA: TGTGCCTGGCGGGGGACAGCGTTGAAGGCCTCGGATGAAAAACTGTTTTTT
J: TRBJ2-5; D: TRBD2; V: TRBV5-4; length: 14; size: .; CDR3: CASWARGGTETQYF; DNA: TGTGCCAGCTGGGCCCGGGGGGGAACGGAGACCCAGTACTTC
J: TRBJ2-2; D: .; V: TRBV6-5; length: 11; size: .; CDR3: CASSWSGELFF; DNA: TGTGCCAGCAGTTGGAGCGGGGAGCTGTTTTTT
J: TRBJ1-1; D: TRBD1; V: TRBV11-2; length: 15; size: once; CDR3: CASSSPRTGGSEAFF; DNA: TGTGCCAGCAGCTCACCTCGGACAGGGGGCTCTGAAGCTTTCTTT
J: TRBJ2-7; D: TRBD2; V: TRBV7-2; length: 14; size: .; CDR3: CASRHTSGSYEQYF; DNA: TGTGCCAGCAGACACACTAGCGGGAGCTACGAGCAGTACTTC
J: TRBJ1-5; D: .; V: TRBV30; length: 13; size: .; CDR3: CAWRDSPNQPQHF; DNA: TGTGCCTGGAGGGACAGCCCCAATCAGCCCCAGCATTTT
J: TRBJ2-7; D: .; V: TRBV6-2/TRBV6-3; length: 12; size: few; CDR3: CASSTFSYEQYF; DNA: TGTGCCAGCAGTACTTTCTCCTACGAGCAGTACTTC
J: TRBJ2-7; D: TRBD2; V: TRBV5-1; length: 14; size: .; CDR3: CASCDRAGAGEQYF; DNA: TGCGCCAGCTGCGACCGAGCGGGAGCAGGCGAGCAGTACTTC
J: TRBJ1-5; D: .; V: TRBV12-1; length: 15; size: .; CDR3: CASSFEGHGFSPQHF; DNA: TGTGCCAGCAGCTTTGAGGGACATGGGTTTTCACCCCAGCATTTT
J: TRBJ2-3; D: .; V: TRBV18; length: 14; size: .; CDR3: CASSPGGITDTQYF; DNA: TGTGCCAGCTCACCAGGGGGGATCACAGATACGCAGTATTTT
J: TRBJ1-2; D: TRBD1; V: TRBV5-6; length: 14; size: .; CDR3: CASSFPTGGGGYTF; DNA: TGTGCCAGCAGCTTCCCGACAGGGGGCGGCGGCTACACCTTC
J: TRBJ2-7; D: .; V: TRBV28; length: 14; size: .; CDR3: CASSLGRGLDEQYF; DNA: TGTGCCAGCAGTTTAGGCAGGGGCCTTGACGAGCAGTACTTC
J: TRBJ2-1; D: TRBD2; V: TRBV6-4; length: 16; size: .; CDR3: CASSSASGIAYNEQFF; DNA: TGTGCCAGCAGTAGTGCCAGCGGGATCGCCTACAATGAGCAGTTCTTC
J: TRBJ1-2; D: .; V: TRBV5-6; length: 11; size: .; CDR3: CASSLTGPYTF; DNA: TGTGCCAGCAGCTTGACAGGGCCCTACACCTTC
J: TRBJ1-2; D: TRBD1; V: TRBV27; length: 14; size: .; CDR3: CASSLSRTGDLKTF; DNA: TGTGCCAGCAGTTTATCACGGACAGGGGACCTTAAGACCTTC
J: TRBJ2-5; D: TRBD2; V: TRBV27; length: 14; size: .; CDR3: CASSLSSGRETQYF; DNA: TGTGCCAGCAGTTTATCTAGCGGGAGAGAGACCCAGTACTTC